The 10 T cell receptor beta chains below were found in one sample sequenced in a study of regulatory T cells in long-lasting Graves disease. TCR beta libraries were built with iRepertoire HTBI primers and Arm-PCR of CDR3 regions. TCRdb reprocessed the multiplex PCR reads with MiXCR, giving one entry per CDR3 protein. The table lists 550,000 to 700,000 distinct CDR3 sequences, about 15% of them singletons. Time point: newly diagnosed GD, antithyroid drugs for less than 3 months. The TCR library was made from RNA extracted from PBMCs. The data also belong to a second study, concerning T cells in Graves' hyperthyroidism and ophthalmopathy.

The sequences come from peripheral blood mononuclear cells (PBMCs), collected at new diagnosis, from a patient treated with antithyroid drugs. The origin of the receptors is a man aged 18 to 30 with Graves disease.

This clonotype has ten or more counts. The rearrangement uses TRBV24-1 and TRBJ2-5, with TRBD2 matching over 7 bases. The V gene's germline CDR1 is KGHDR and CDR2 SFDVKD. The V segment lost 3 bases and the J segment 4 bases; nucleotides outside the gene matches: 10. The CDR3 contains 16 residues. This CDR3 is CATSDESGERRETQYF. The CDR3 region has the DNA TGTGCCACCAGTGATGAAAGCGGGGAGAGAAGAGAGACCCAGTACTTC.

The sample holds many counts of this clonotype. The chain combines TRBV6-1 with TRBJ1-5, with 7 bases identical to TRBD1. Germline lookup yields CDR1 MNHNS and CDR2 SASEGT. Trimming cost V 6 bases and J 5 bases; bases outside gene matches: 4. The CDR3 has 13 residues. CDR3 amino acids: CASRYQGDQPQHF. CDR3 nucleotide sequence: TGTGCCAGCAGGTATCAGGGGGATCAGCCCCAGCATTTT.

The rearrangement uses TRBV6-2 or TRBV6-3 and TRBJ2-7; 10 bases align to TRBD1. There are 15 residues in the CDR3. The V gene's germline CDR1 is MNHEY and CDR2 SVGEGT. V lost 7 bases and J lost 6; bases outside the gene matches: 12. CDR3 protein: CASTNVGQGHREQYF. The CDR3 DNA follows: TGTGCCAGCACTAACGTGGGACAGGGGCATCGCGAGCAGTACTTC.

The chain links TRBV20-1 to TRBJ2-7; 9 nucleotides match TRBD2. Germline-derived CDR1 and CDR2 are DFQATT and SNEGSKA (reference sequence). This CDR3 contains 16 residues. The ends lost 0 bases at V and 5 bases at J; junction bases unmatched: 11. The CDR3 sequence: CSARDSGSGRRDEQYF. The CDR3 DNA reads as TGCAGTGCTAGAGATTCGGGTAGCGGGAGAAGGGACGAGCAGTACTTC.

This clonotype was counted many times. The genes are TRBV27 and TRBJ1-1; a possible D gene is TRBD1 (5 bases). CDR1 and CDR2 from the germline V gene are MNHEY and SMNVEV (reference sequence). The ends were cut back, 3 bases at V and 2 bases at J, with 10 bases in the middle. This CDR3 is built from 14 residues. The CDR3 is CASSLIQANTEAFF. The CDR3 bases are TGTGCCAGCAGTTTGATACAGGCAAACACTGAAGCTTTCTTT.

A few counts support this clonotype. CDR3 sequence reads: CASSKWAEETQYF. The DNA for the CDR3 is TGTGCCAGTAGTAAGTGGGCCGAAGAGACCCAGTACTTC. The rearrangement joins TRBV19 to TRBJ2-5; no firm D call. The CDR3 sequence is 13 residues long. V was clipped by 4 bases and J by 3 bases, with 9 bases between them. Germline-derived CDR1 and CDR2 are LNHDA and SQIVND (reference sequence). Drawing the rest from reference TRBV19 and TRBJ2-5, the complete variable domain is DGGITQSPKYLFRKEGQNVTLSCEQNLNHDAMYWYRQDPGQGLRLIYYSQIVNDFQKGDIAEGYSVSREKKESFPLTVTSAQKNPTAFYLCASSKWAEETQYFGPGTRLLVL.

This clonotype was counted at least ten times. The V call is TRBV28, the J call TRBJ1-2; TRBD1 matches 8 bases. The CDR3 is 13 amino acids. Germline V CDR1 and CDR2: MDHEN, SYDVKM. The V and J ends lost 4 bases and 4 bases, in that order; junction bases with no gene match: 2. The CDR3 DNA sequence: TGTGCCAGCAGTTACACAGGGGGCTATGGCTACACCTTC. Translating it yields CASSYTGGYGYTF.

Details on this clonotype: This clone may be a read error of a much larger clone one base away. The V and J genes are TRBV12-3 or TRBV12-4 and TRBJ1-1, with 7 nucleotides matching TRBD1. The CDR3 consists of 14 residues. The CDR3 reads CGSRSTGLNTEAFF. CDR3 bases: TGTGGCAGCAGGTCGACAGGGTTGAACACTGAAGCTTTCTTT.

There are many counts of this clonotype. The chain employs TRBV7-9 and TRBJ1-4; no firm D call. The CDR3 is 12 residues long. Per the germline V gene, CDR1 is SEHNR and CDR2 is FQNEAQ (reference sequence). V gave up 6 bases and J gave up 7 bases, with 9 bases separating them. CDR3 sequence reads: CASRRESEKLFF. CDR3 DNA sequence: TGTGCCAGCAGGCGGGAGAGTGAAAAACTGTTTTTT. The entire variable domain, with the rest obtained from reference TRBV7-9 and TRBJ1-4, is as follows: DTGVSQNPRHKITKRGQNVTFRCDPISEHNRLYWYRQTLGQGPEFLTYFQNEAQLEKSRLLSDRFSAERPKGSFSTLEIQRTEQGDSAMYLCASRRESEKLFFGSGTQLSVL.

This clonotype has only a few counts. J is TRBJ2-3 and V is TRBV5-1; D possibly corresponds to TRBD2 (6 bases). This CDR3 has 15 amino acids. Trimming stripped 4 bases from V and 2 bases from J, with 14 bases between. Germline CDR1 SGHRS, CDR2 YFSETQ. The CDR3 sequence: CASSPGTSNTDTQYF. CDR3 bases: TGCGCCAGCAGCCCCGGGACTTCTAACACAGATACGCAGTATTTT.